This TCR beta chain was captured by sequencing in a study of blood T cell repertoires in COVID-19 (dated by TCRdb to about 2020). Concerning the study at large: The collaborator samples originated in the United States, Italy and Spain and spanned the acute and convalescent phases of COVID-19. The sample metadata nearly always contained a de-identified subject ID, COVID-19 status, age in years and sex. Deeply sampled blood TCRbeta repertoires from subjects exposed to, actively infected with, or recovered from COVID-19 were included in the dataset. The samples were drawn from the first 160 participants of the ongoing ImmuneRACE study and from 1,254 subjects provided by 6 global collaborators. The repertoires were released in a freely available public database meant as a resource for research on the immune response to SARS-CoV-2. The prospective study material was composed of cDNA or gDNA derived from T cells, B-cell-depleted T cells, or PBMCs. Where available, HLA class I and class II types were obtained from metadata supplied by the sample provider rather than from assay-based typing.

The immunoSEQ Assay, a bias-controlled multiplex PCR, was used to amplify TCRbeta CDR3 regions from genomic DNA. On the study's bioinformatics: The number of nucleated cells in each sample was estimated by amplification of reference gene primers within the assay. To quantify the absolute abundance of each unique TCRbeta CDR3 rearrangement, sequence reads were collapsed and filtered. For each sample, productive Simpson clonality was calculated by taking the square root of Simpson's diversity index across productive rearrangements. What TCRdb holds here is the immuneACCESS table cut down to in-frame rearrangements. Part of the clones is not present; checked against another copy, under half of the missing clones reflect an unresolved V gene, and the others are unexplained. The V and J calls and clone size are taken from that table; D and trimming were inferred from the DNA. The sample data list approximately 300,000 clones, and more than 70% of these were observed just once. Roughly 1.1% of the sample goes to the ten largest clones.

Comments on this clone: Its cognate antigen has yet to be identified. Base-call qualities are not available, and no considerably larger clone is one nucleotide away.

From the cysteine up to the phenylalanine, the CDR3 has a length of 14 residues. The CDR3 DNA has 42 bases and is translated from base 1. From a lookup of the germline V gene, CDR1 and CDR2 are MDHEN and SYDVKM. V drops 7 bases and J drops 1 base, leaving 11 bases in between. Each collaborating institution followed its own protocols to collect whole blood in K2EDTA tubes. Collaborator samples were shipped for TCRbeta analysis as frozen whole blood, isolated PBMCs, or DNA extracted from either sample type. Study-wide findings and limitations: The quantity of clinical and demographic metadata differed by source and by participant and was supplied without curation.

The receptor was isolated from a woman aged 50 to 60 with acute or convalescent COVID-19. Input material: peripheral blood. The rearrangement joined TRBV28 to TRBJ2-1; the D region possibly corresponds to TRBD2 (5 bases align). For the CDR3, the sequence is CASIPDSSYNEQFF. The bases are TGTGCCAGCATTCCGGACTCGTCCTACAATGAGCAGTTCTTC.